The rows below give T cell receptor beta chains drawn from one sample of a study of identical twins. TCRdb used MiXCR to reprocess the 5' RACE reads, holding one entry per CDR3 protein. The sample contains hundreds of thousands of distinct CDR3 sequences, roughly 26% of which appear only once. The same sample was also used in a study of T cells expressing NK-cell markers.

Sequenced sample: CD4+ T cells sorted from blood. The receptors derive from a woman aged 18-30 years in good health. Each CDR3 is given with its conserved first and last residue. A D gene is named only where the DNA matches it firmly. Only some rows state a clone size, as once, few, many or a class for expanded clones.

j_gene	d_gene	abundance	len	v_gene	CDR3aa	CDR3nt
TRBJ1-1	-	few	13	TRBV11-3	CASSATSGQIAFF	TGTGCCAGCAGCGCAACCTCGGGCCAAATCGCTTTCTTT
TRBJ1-2	TRBD1	-	14	TRBV9	CASSVAGQGDGYTF	TGTGCCAGCAGCGTAGCCGGACAGGGTGATGGCTACACCTTC
TRBJ2-1	-	few	10	TRBV20-1	CSATYYEQFF	TGCAGTGCTACTTATTATGAGCAGTTCTTC
TRBJ1-1	-	-	12	TRBV30	CASEPPVKEAFF	TGTGCCTCAGAACCCCCGGTGAAAGAAGCTTTCTTT
TRBJ2-7	TRBD2	few	15	TRBV9	CASGPPGTSGYEQYF	TGTGCCAGCGGACCCCCCGGGACTAGCGGGTACGAGCAGTACTTC
TRBJ1-2	-	many	13	TRBV12-3/TRBV12-4	CASSLGDNYGYTF	TGTGCCAGCAGTTTAGGGGACAACTATGGCTACACCTTC
TRBJ2-1	TRBD2	-	16	TRBV6-1	CASSVVSGGPYNEQFF	TGTGCCAGCAGTGTCGTTAGCGGGGGACCCTACAATGAGCAGTTCTTC
TRBJ2-1	-	-	16	TRBV11-2	CASRSPGLGSYNEQFF	TGTGCCAGCAGATCGCCGGGACTGGGCTCCTACAATGAGCAGTTCTTC
TRBJ2-1	-	-	13	TRBV7-2	CASQAGSYNEQFF	TGTGCCAGCCAGGCCGGATCCTACAATGAGCAGTTCTTC
TRBJ2-5	-	many	15	TRBV14	CASSQGGFSRETQYF	TGTGCCAGCAGCCAAGGTGGCTTTAGCAGGGAGACCCAGTACTTC
TRBJ2-1	TRBD1	-	17	TRBV5-1	CASSQRTGTGAYNEQFF	TGCGCCAGCAGCCAGAGGACCGGGACAGGGGCCTACAATGAGCAGTTCTTC
TRBJ2-7	-	-	14	TRBV14	CASSPTTAGNEQYF	TGTGCCAGCAGCCCAACGACGGCAGGGAACGAGCAGTACTTC
TRBJ2-3	-	-	17	TRBV7-6	CASSFLARGRYTDTQYF	TGTGCCAGCAGCTTCCTAGCCCGGGGGAGATACACAGATACGCAGTATTTT
TRBJ2-7	-	few	14	TRBV10-3	CATHPQDPFYEQYF	TGTGCCACCCATCCCCAAGACCCGTTTTACGAGCAGTACTTC
TRBJ1-5	TRBD1	few	15	TRBV20-1	CSARPGQADNQPQHF	TGCAGTGCTAGACCTGGACAGGCAGACAATCAGCCCCAGCATTTT
TRBJ2-5	-	-	13	TRBV20-1	CSASTSGKETQYF	TGCAGTGCTAGTACGAGCGGAAAAGAGACCCAGTACTTC
TRBJ2-3	-	-	14	TRBV18	CASSPPGLPDTQYF	TGTGCCAGCTCACCACCCGGACTACCAGATACGCAGTATTTT
TRBJ2-7	-	few	14	TRBV13	CASSLQIGSAEQYF	TGTGCCAGCAGCTTACAGATAGGGTCCGCCGAGCAGTACTTC
TRBJ1-5	-	-	14	TRBV20-1	CSARDGRSNQPQHF	TGCAGTGCTAGAGATGGTAGGAGCAATCAGCCCCAGCATTTT
TRBJ2-7	-	-	12	TRBV10-3	CAISDTTYEQYF	TGTGCCATCTCGGACACCACCTACGAGCAGTACTTC
TRBJ2-7	-	once	16	TRBV20-1	CSARPNLRTKNYEQYF	TGCAGTGCTAGACCCAACCTTAGGACAAAAAACTACGAGCAGTACTTC
TRBJ2-3	-	-	11	TRBV12-3/TRBV12-4	CASSFYDTQYF	TGTGCCAGCAGTTTTTACGATACGCAGTATTTT
TRBJ2-1	-	once	12	TRBV7-9	CASSQLENEQFF	TGTGCCAGCAGCCAGCTAGAGAATGAGCAGTTCTTC
TRBJ2-7	-	few	14	TRBV4-3	CASSPAPTDYEQYF	TGCGCCAGCAGCCCGGCCCCTACTGACTACGAGCAGTACTTC
TRBJ2-5	-	-	13	TRBV12-3/TRBV12-4	CASSFGRPETQYF	TGTGCCAGCAGTTTCGGGAGACCTGAGACCCAGTACTTC
TRBJ1-2	-	many	14	TRBV12-3/TRBV12-4	CASSFIPGNYGYTF	TGTGCCAGCAGTTTCATCCCAGGGAACTATGGCTACACCTTC
TRBJ1-6	TRBD1	few	16	TRBV20-1	CSARVGGGGLNSPLHF	TGCAGTGCTAGAGTAGGTGGAGGGGGCCTTAATTCACCCCTCCACTTT
TRBJ2-1	TRBD2	-	15	TRBV12-3/TRBV12-4	CASSETSGRDGEQFF	TGTGCCAGCAGTGAGACTAGCGGGAGAGATGGCGAGCAGTTCTTC
TRBJ1-1	-	few	15	TRBV7-8	CASSLRELAATEAFF	TGTGCCAGCAGCTTGAGGGAGCTTGCGGCCACTGAAGCTTTCTTT
TRBJ1-2	TRBD1	-	15	TRBV29-1	CSVPVSTGGAWGYTF	TGCAGCGTTCCCGTATCCACAGGGGGTGCTTGGGGCTACACCTTC
TRBJ1-2	-	few	14	TRBV6-5	CASSYTRTSVGYTF	TGTGCCAGCAGTTACACCCGGACCTCGGTTGGCTACACCTTC
TRBJ1-1	-	few	13	TRBV10-1	CASKESANTEAFF	TGCGCCAGCAAGGAGTCGGCGAACACTGAAGCTTTCTTT
TRBJ2-1	-	few	14	TRBV12-3/TRBV12-4	CASSFRDRPPEQFF	TGTGCCAGCAGTTTTAGAGATAGGCCGCCGGAGCAGTTCTTC
TRBJ2-3	TRBD1	-	20	TRBV6-2/TRBV6-3	CASSYSRRGVGQGFLDTQYF	TGTGCCAGCAGTTACTCGCGAAGGGGAGTCGGACAGGGGTTTTTGGATACGCAGTATTTT
TRBJ2-5	TRBD2	few	16	TRBV7-2	CASSLAPGPGGETQYF	TGTGCCAGCAGCTTAGCCCCAGGGCCCGGGGGGGAGACCCAGTACTTC
TRBJ2-7	TRBD1	many	13	TRBV5-1	CASIRDRLYEQYF	TGCGCCAGCATTCGGGACAGACTCTACGAGCAGTACTTC
TRBJ2-5	-	-	11	TRBV20-1	CSASLEETQYF	TGCAGTGCTAGCTTGGAAGAGACCCAGTACTTC
TRBJ2-7	TRBD2	few	13	TRBV10-3	CAISGGSSYEQYF	TGTGCCATCAGCGGCGGGAGCTCCTACGAGCAGTACTTC
TRBJ1-1	-	many	11	TRBV12-3/TRBV12-4	CASSFYTEAFF	TGTGCCAGCAGCTTTTACACTGAAGCTTTCTTT
TRBJ2-5	-	-	13	TRBV24-1	CATMAAGEETQYF	TGTGCCACCATGGCAGCCGGAGAGGAGACCCAGTACTTC
TRBJ1-2	TRBD1	-	15	TRBV12-3/TRBV12-4	CASSLGTGLAYGYTF	TGTGCCAGCAGTTTAGGGACAGGGTTGGCCTATGGCTACACCTTC
TRBJ2-1	TRBD2	-	17	TRBV7-9	CASSLVRLADSYNEQFF	TGTGCCAGCAGCTTGGTGCGACTAGCGGACTCCTACAATGAGCAGTTCTTC
TRBJ1-6	TRBD1	-	15	TRBV28	CASSLGDRVGSPLHF	TGTGCCAGCAGTTTGGGGGACAGGGTAGGGTCACCCCTCCACTTT
TRBJ2-5	-	-	13	TRBV5-1	CASKFSAQETQYF	TGCGCCAGCAAGTTCAGTGCTCAAGAGACCCAGTACTTC
TRBJ1-1	-	-	14	TRBV10-2	CASSPRGSDTEAFF	TGCGCCAGCAGCCCGAGGGGCAGCGACACTGAAGCTTTCTTT
TRBJ2-1	TRBD1	-	18	TRBV11-2	CASSLTPGGSPSGNEQFF	TGTGCCAGCAGCCTAACCCCAGGGGGATCCCCATCGGGAAATGAGCAGTTCTTC
TRBJ2-1	-	-	12	TRBV29-1	CSFRGTYNEQFF	TGCAGCTTCCGGGGGACCTACAATGAGCAGTTCTTC
TRBJ2-3	-	few	15	TRBV5-1	CASSLAGQYTDTQYF	TGCGCCAGCAGCTTGGCGGGGCAATACACAGATACGCAGTATTTT
TRBJ2-7	TRBD2	-	15	TRBV20-1	CSASSGGASSYEQYF	TGCAGTGCGAGTAGCGGGGGGGCGAGCTCCTACGAGCAGTACTTC
TRBJ2-5	-	-	14	TRBV15	CATSRGGVPETQYF	TGTGCCACCAGCAGAGGGGGCGTACCAGAGACCCAGTACTTC
TRBJ2-1	TRBD2	once	18	TRBV10-3	CAISEYIPGLAGRNEQFF	TGTGCCATCAGTGAGTACATTCCGGGACTAGCGGGAAGGAATGAGCAGTTCTTC
TRBJ2-3	TRBD2	-	14	TRBV3-1	CASSRTSYTDTQYF	TGTGCCAGCAGCCGGACTAGCTACACAGATACGCAGTATTTT
TRBJ2-1	-	-	16	TRBV20-1	CSARDRTGSYYNEQFF	TGCAGTGCTAGAGATCGAACGGGGAGTTACTACAATGAGCAGTTCTTC
TRBJ1-1	-	many	11	TRBV2	CASSPGSEAFF	TGTGCCAGCAGTCCCGGGAGTGAAGCTTTCTTT
TRBJ2-5	TRBD2	few	15	TRBV29-1	CSEIGAPPGGETQYF	TGCAGCGAAATTGGGGCGCCTCCGGGAGGGGAGACCCAGTACTTC
TRBJ2-1	-	-	12	TRBV27	CASSLLREKQFF	TGTGCCAGCAGTTTATTACGGGAGAAGCAGTTCTTC
TRBJ2-3	-	few	14	TRBV12-3/TRBV12-4	CASSLGGPSDTQYF	TGTGCCAGCAGTTTGGGGGGGCCTTCAGATACGCAGTATTTT
TRBJ2-2	-	-	13	TRBV7-3	CASSLTAAGELFF	TGTGCCAGCAGCTTAACCGCAGCGGGGGAGCTGTTTTTT
TRBJ2-3	TRBD1	-	16	TRBV12-3/TRBV12-4	CASSFGLQGVTDTQYF	TGTGCCAGCAGTTTCGGTTTACAGGGGGTCACAGATACGCAGTATTTT
TRBJ2-1	TRBD2	-	15	TRBV9	CASSVGGTSGVEQFF	TGTGCCAGCAGCGTAGGAGGGACTAGCGGAGTTGAGCAGTTCTTC